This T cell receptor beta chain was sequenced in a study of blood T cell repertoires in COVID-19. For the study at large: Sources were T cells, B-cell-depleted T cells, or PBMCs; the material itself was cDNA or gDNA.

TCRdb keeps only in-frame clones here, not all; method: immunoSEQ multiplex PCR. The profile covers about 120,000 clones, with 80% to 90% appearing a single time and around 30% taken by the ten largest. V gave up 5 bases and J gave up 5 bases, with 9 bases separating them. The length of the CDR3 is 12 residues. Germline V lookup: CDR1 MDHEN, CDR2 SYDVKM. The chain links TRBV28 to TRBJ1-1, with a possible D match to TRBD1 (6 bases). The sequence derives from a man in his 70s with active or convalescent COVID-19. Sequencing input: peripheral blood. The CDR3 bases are TGTGCCAGCAGTAAACAGGGAACTGAAGCTTTCTTT. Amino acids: CASSKQGTEAFF.